This T cell receptor (beta chain) derives from a study of regulatory T cells in long-lasting Graves disease. Study information: Graves' patients, newly diagnosed, had taken antithyroid drugs under 3 months.

Broader study findings: TRBV28, TRBJ1-2 and TRBJ2-5 were favored in persistent disease.

This clonotype was detected many times. The antigen is unknown. The sample's time point: newly diagnosed GD, antithyroid drugs for less than 3 months. TCR sequences were obtained from RNA taken from PBMCs. V lost 7 bases and J lost 11, with 14 bases in between. The CDR3 is 11 residues long. The authors built TCR beta libraries using iRepertoire HTBI primers and Arm-PCR of CDR3 regions. TCRdb fed the multiplex PCR reads into MiXCR, producing one record per CDR3 protein. The data hold some 240,000 distinct CDR3 sequences, with roughly a fifth observed a single time. A further study also used this sample, focusing on T cells in Graves' hyperthyroidism and ophthalmopathy. That work contributes: First-round RT-PCR targeting the TCR CDR3 was performed with the HTBI primer set.

This sequence originates from a woman aged 30 to 39 with Graves disease. The genes are TRBV12-3 or TRBV12-4 and TRBJ1-2; D is uncertain. The starting material was peripheral blood mononuclear cells (PBMCs), obtained at new diagnosis, from a patient treated with antithyroid drugs. CDR3 protein: CASKRMGEYTF. In nucleotides, the CDR3 is TGTGCCAGCAAAAGGATGGGAGAATACACCTTC.